Following are 6 T cell receptor beta chains from one sample sequenced in a study of identical twins. Using its own MiXCR run on the 5' RACE reads, TCRdb lists one record per CDR3 protein. The sample contains about 250,000 distinct CDR3 sequences, approximately 8.6% of which appear only once. This sample was shared with a second study, whose subject was yellow fever vaccine responses in identical twins.

Sequenced: CD8+ T cells sorted from blood. The receptors stem from a woman younger than 30 in good health.

This clonotype has just one count. The chain is built from TRBV7-2 and TRBJ2-7, with 10 positions matching TRBD1. The CDR3 has 21 residues. The J segment lost 0 bases and the V segment lost 4 bases, leaving 21 bases of the junction unmatched. Germline V gene sequence: CDR1 SGHTA, CDR2 FQGNSA. The CDR3 reads CASSSGWGVGQGPDSSYEQYF. CDR3 in DNA: TGTGCCAGCAGCTCTGGCTGGGGGGTGGGACAGGGGCCCGATAGCTCCTACGAGCAGTACTTC.

The V gene is TRBV11-1, the J gene TRBJ2-1; 7 bases map to TRBD1. CDR1 is SGHAT, CDR2 FQDESV, per germline (reference sequence). V lost 1 base and J lost 8; bases outside the gene matches: 20. This CDR3 has 19 residues. In DNA form, the CDR3 reads TGTGCCAGCAGCTTAGTTTCCCGAAAGGGGGCTACGATCTTCCATGAGCAGTTCTTC. Amino acids: CASSLVSRKGATIFHEQFF.

This clonotype has more than one count but fewer than ten. The chain carries TRBV29-1 and TRBJ2-3; 10 positions match TRBD2. The CDR3 covers 15 residues. The germline V gene has CDR1 SQVTM and CDR2 ANQGSEA. J was trimmed by 0 bases and V by 6 bases; bases with no gene match: 6. The CDR3 bases are TGCAGCGTAATGCTAGCGGGGGACAGCACAGATACGCAGTATTTT. It codes for CSVMLAGDSTDTQYF.

This clonotype was detected only a few times. The gene calls are TRBV6-4 and TRBJ1-4, with TRBD1 as a possible D gene (6 bases). The ends were cut back, 5 bases at V and 4 bases at J, with 11 bases in the middle. Per the germline V gene, CDR1 is MRHNA and CDR2 is SNTAGT. This CDR3 is built from 14 residues. CDR3 in DNA: TGTGCCAGCAGTCCCGGGACAAGTAATGAAAAACTGTTTTTT. This codes for CASSPGTSNEKLFF.

The table lists this clonotype with a few counts. V and J are TRBV20-1 and TRBJ2-5, with 7 bases aligning to TRBD2. Losses at the gene ends were 3 bases for V and 2 bases for J; bases not matched to a gene: 15. Germline loops: CDR1 DFQATT, CDR2 SNEGSKA (reference sequence). This CDR3 is built from 17 residues. This chain's CDR3 is CSARLLVTSVLQETQYF. The CDR3 DNA is TGCAGTGCTAGGCTTTTGGTAACTAGCGTGTTACAAGAGACCCAGTACTTC.

In its sample, this clonotype was seen a few times. This chain uses TRBV28 with TRBJ2-7, with a possible D match to TRBD1 (6 bases). Germline V CDR1 and CDR2: MDHEN, SYDVKM. Trimming removed 4 bases at V and 2 bases at J, with 12 bases between. This CDR3 is 14 amino acids long. The CDR3 reads CASSSLDRPYEQYF. In DNA form, the CDR3 reads TGTGCCAGCAGTTCCCTTGACAGGCCCTACGAGCAGTACTTC.